Shown below are 24 T cell receptor beta chains from a single sample sequenced in a study of tumor-infiltrating lymphocytes in primary liver carcinoma. Co-extracting RNA and DNA was done with roughly 17-34 mg of unsorted bulk tissue as input. With a constant-region primer, TCR beta cDNA was made from around 520 ng of total RNA. Amplification in three nested multiplex PCR rounds with slightly modified ARM-PCR gave rise to TCR beta libraries. In the first two PCR rounds, TRBV1-TRBV30 forward primers were paired with a C-beta reverse primer, and each round lasted nine to ten cycles. Via MiXCR, TCRdb re-called the multiplex PCR reads, giving one row per CDR3 protein. Of approximately 37,000 distinct CDR3 sequences in the sample, 70% to 80% were seen once. Sequenced sample: liver tumor tissue from sampling region 4. Subset denoted: tumor region T4, right-lateral pole. All receptors derive from a middle-aged man with primary liver carcinoma and hepatitis B virus infection.

A note on this clonotype: A read error may explain this, as a much larger clone is one base away. The chain uses TRBV7-6 and TRBJ2-1; D is uncertain. Germline V lookup: CDR1 SGHVS, CDR2 FNYEAQ. The CDR3 totals 14 residues. The CDR3 region has the DNA TGTGCCAGGAGCTTAGTAGCTGCAAACAATGAGCAGTTCTTC. Encoded protein: CARSLVAANNEQFF.

This clonotype was recorded at least ten times. The rearrangement uses TRBV27 and TRBJ2-1; no clear D. The CDR3 spans 13 residues. In germline, CDR1 is MNHEY, CDR2 SMNVEV (reference sequence). Trimming took off 2 bases at V and 6 bases at J, with 8 bases between the two ends. The CDR3 here is CASSLRPVNEQFF. The CDR3 region has the DNA TGTGCCAGCAGTTTACGCCCAGTCAATGAGCAGTTCTTC.

The CDR3 reads CASREERVNTEAFF. In nucleotides, the CDR3 is TGTGCCAGTAGAGAGGAAAGGGTGAACACTGAAGCTTTCTTT. The J gene is TRBJ1-1, the V gene TRBV2; D is uncertain. This CDR3 has 14 amino acids. Germline V gene sequence: CDR1 SNHLY, CDR2 FYNNEI. The V and J ends lost 9 bases and 0 bases respectively, with 14 bases between them.

Concerning this clonotype: Sequence at one end of the junction differs from germline and may be a read error. In nucleotides, the CDR3 is TGTGCCAGCAGCTCTCACGGGACTAGCGGGACTAAAAAAATTCAGTACTTC. Protein product: CASSSHGTSGTKKIQYF. The chain combines TRBV11-1 with TRBJ2-4; TRBD2 agrees at 13 bases. Germline CDR1 is SGHAT and CDR2 is FQDESV (reference sequence). This CDR3 has 17 amino acids.

Comments on this clonotype: Relative to the germline gene, one junction end is altered; a read error may explain this. The chain carries TRBV11-1 and TRBJ2-1; TRBD2 matches at 9 bases. Germline assignment: CDR1 SGHAT and CDR2 FQDESV (reference sequence). The length of the CDR3 is 12 residues. The CDR3 DNA is TGTGCCAGCGCGGGAGGGCCGAATGAGCAGTTTTTC. As protein: CASAGGPNEQFF.

Within the sample, this clonotype is medium-sized. The rearrangement links TRBV29-1 to TRBJ1-2; 7 bases match TRBD1. Trimming removed 1 base from V and 6 bases from J; junction bases left unmatched: 5. Germline V gene lookup returns CDR1 SQVTM and CDR2 ANQGSEA. This CDR3 region has 13 residues. CDR3 bases: TGCAGCGTTGAAGTAGGCAGGGGGAATGGCTACACCTTC. This codes for CSVEVGRGNGYTF.

The sample holds many counts of this clonotype. This may arise from a read error, as a much more abundant clone is one base away. This CDR3 is CASSQFARLATGELFF. The CDR3 region has the DNA TGTGCCAGCAGCCAATTCGCAAGGTTGGCTACCGGGGAGCTGTTTTTT. The chain couples TRBV14 to TRBJ2-2; D gene uncertain. Germline values: CDR1 SGHDN, CDR2 FVKESK. Trimming shortened V by 2 bases and J by 5 bases, and 15 bases separated the two germline ends. The CDR3 has 16 amino acids.

This clonotype qualifies as medium-sized. The rearrangement joins TRBV6-2 or TRBV6-3 to TRBJ2-7; 7 nucleotides agree with TRBD2. CDR3 length equals 20 residues. Germline loops: CDR1 MNHEY, CDR2 SVGEGT. The trim removed 0 bases at V and 2 bases at J, leaving 19 bases unmatched. The CDR3 protein is CASSYSRVGGSPGSPYEQYF. The DNA of the CDR3 is TGTGCCAGCAGTTACTCGAGAGTAGGCGGGAGCCCCGGAAGCCCCTACGAGCAGTACTTC.

Remarks on this clonotype: A much larger clonotype is one base distant, so this may be a read error. The chain is built from TRBV20-1 and TRBJ1-1; TRBD1 matches 9 bases. This CDR3 contains 14 residues. Germline CDR1 reads DFQATT; CDR2 reads SNEGSKA (reference sequence). J lost 7 bases, V lost 3 bases, and 9 bases had no gene match. The CDR3 DNA follows: TGCAGTGCTAGTGAACAGGGGGCTTATGGTGAAGCTTTCTTT. Protein product: CSASEQGAYGEAFF.

About this clonotype: An end of the junction differs from the germline gene, which may be a read error. The chain links TRBV10-3 to TRBJ2-2; D is uncertain. The CDR3 extends over 14 amino acids. The germline V gene encodes CDR1 ENHRY and CDR2 SYGVKD. CDR3 bases: TGTGCCAGTTTAGCAGTAGGGAACGCCGGGGAGCTGTTTTTT. It codes for CASLAVGNAGELFF.

For this clonotype: An end of the junction does not agree with germline; a read error may underlie this. The rearrangement joins TRBV11-2 to TRBJ2-4; 10 positions agree with TRBD2. This CDR3 has 17 amino acids. Germline V gives CDR1 SGHAT, CDR2 FQNNGV. The CDR3 region is CVSSLDTSGIAKNIHYF. Here the CDR3 DNA reads TGTGTCAGCAGCTTAGATACTAGCGGGATTGCCAAAAACATTCACTACTTC.

Points on this clonotype: No conserved phenylalanine or tryptophan ends this CDR3, so it is likely a read error. Here the CDR3 reads CACSPTGSSQYL. The DNA of the CDR3 is TGTGCCTGTAGTCCTACAGGGTCGTCGCAGTACCTC. The genes are TRBV30 and TRBJ2-7, with D maybe TRBD1 (6 bases). This CDR3 region has 12 residues. The germline V gene encodes CDR1 GTSNPN and CDR2 SVGIG (reference sequence). Trimming took off 6 bases at V and 9 bases at J, with 18 bases between the two ends.

Note on this clonotype: Relative to the germline gene, one junction end is altered; a read error may explain this. V usage is TRBV11-3 and J usage is TRBJ2-1; no definite D call. Germline V CDR1 and CDR2: SGHNT, YENEEA. The CDR3 covers 12 residues. The CDR3 reads CTSSLNANDQFF. The DNA of the CDR3 is TGTACCAGTAGCTTAAATGCCAATGATCAGTTCTTC.

This clonotype appeared a single time. The junction departs from the called germline gene at one end, perhaps through a read error. J is TRBJ2-5 and V is TRBV11-2; 7 nucleotides line up with TRBD2. The CDR3 is made up of 14 amino acids. CDR1 is SGHAT and CDR2 is FQNNGV in the germline V gene. The CDR3 here is CAGTRAGIQETQCF. CDR3 nucleotides: TGTGCCGGCACCAGAGCGGGGATCCAAGAGACCCAGTGTTTC.

V is TRBV11-3 and J is TRBJ2-7, with 7 bases identical to TRBD1. With 8 bases clipped from V and 1 base from J, the junction kept 2 bases outside the gene matches. There are 12 residues in the CDR3. Looked up from germline, CDR1 is SGHNT and CDR2 is YENEEA. CDR3 DNA sequence: TGTGCCAGCGTGGGACAGTCCTACGAGCAGTACTTC. Its translation: CASVGQSYEQYF.

There are many counts of this clonotype. A much more abundant neighbour one base away suggests this may be a read error. The chain employs TRBV6-5 and TRBJ2-7; 7 bases match TRBD1. The CDR3 contains 12 residues. Germline assignment: CDR1 MNHEY and CDR2 SVGAGI. The CDR3 nucleotides read TGTACCAGCAGTTACAGGGGTTACGAGCAGTACTTC. Residues: CTSSYRGYEQYF.

The genes are TRBV11-1 and TRBJ2-7, with D possibly being TRBD1 (6 bases). Per the germline V gene, CDR1 is SGHAT and CDR2 is FQDESV (reference sequence). This CDR3 spans 13 amino acids. Trimming removed 9 bases at V and 5 bases at J, with 17 bases between. The chain's CDR3 is CASRGKRYHEQYF. DNA for the CDR3: TGTGCCAGTAGGGGGAAGCGATACCACGAGCAGTACTTC.

In the case of this clonotype: The junction shows a germline mismatch at one end, possibly a read error. The chain links TRBV11-3 to TRBJ1-5; possible D gene TRBD1, 5 bases. The length of the CDR3 is 14 residues. Germline V gene sequence: CDR1 SGHNT, CDR2 YENEEA. This CDR3 reads CASSDSYSNQPHHF. The CDR3 bases are TGTGCCAGCAGCGACAGCTATAGCAACCAGCCCCACCATTTT.

On this clonotype itself: An end of the junction differs from the germline gene, which may be a read error. The V and J genes are TRBV7-9 and TRBJ2-7; TRBD1 matches at 7 bases. Germline V gene sequence: CDR1 SEHNR, CDR2 FQNEAQ (reference sequence). CDR3 size: 14 residues. The CDR3 reads CAISHRDRNYEQYF. The CDR3 DNA reads TGTGCCATCAGCCACAGGGACAGAAACTACGAGCAATACTTC.

In the case of this clonotype: One end of the junction varies from germline; a read error may be responsible. This chain connects TRBV5-1 to TRBJ1-4; 7 bases align to TRBD1. Germline V gene data show CDR1 as SGHRS and CDR2 as YFSETQ. This CDR3 region has 13 residues. CDR3 bases: TGCGCCAACAGACAGGGCAGTAATGAAAAAGTGTTTTTT. Its translation is CANRQGSNEKVFF.

J is TRBJ2-7 and V is TRBV11-2; D uncertain. Trimming pared 4 bases from V and 2 bases from J, leaving 12 bases between. Germline values: CDR1 SGHAT, CDR2 FQNNGV. This CDR3 is 14 amino acids long. CDR3 in DNA: TGTGCCAGCAGCTATAATAGGAACCCCTACGAGCAGTACTTC. Its protein is CASSYNRNPYEQYF.

The V call is TRBV6-2 or TRBV6-3, the J call TRBJ2-2, with 7 bases aligning to TRBD2. The germline V gene has CDR1 MNHEY and CDR2 SVGEGT. This CDR3 region has 12 residues. The CDR3 spells CASCREAGELFF. The DNA for the CDR3 is TGTGCTAGTTGCCGGGAGGCCGGGGAGCTGTTTTTT.

Comments on this clonotype: At one end the junction does not follow the germline gene, possibly because of a read error. The chain uses TRBV11-2 and TRBJ2-7; D assignment may be TRBD1 or TRBD2 (6 bases each). CDR1 is SGHAT, CDR2 FQNNGV, per germline. The CDR3 has 14 amino acids. This CDR3 is CAGSSNRDSYQRYF. The CDR3 DNA follows: TGTGCCGGCAGCTCTAACAGGGACTCCTACCAGAGGTACTTC.

This clonotype was observed a few times. A much more abundant neighbour one base away suggests this may be a read error. V and J are TRBV29-1 and TRBJ2-5; D gene ambiguous. The V gene's germline CDR1 is SQVTM and CDR2 ANQGSEA. The CDR3 runs 12 residues. V dropped 7 bases and J dropped 4 bases, with 13 bases sitting between them. This CDR3 is CSAQTSRETQYF. DNA for the CDR3: TGCAGCGCTCAGACAAGCCGAGAGACCCAGTACTTC. Full variable domain (outside the CDR3, taken from reference TRBV29-1 and TRBJ2-5): SAVISQKPSRDICQRGTSLTIQCQVDSQVTMMFWYRQQPGQSLTLIATANQGSEATYESGFVIDKFPISRPNLTFSTLTVSNMSPEDSSIYLCSAQTSRETQYFGPGTRLLVL.